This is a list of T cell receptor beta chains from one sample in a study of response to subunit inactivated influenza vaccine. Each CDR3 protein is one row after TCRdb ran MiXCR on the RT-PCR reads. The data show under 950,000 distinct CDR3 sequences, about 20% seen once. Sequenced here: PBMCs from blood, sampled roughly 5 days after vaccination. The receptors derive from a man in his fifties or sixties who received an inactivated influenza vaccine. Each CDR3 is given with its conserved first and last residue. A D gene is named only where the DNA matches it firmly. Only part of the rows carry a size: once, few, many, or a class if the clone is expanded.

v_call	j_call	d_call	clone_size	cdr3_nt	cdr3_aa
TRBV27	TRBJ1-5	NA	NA	TGTGCCAGCAGTCTCCAGATTCAGCCCCAGCATTTT	CASSLQIQPQHF
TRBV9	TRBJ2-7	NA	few	TGTGCCAGCAGCTCAACGGACGGCCTAATAGACGAGCAGTACTTC	CASSSTDGLIDEQYF
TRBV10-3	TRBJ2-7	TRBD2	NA	TGTGCCATCAGTGAGTTAGCGGGAGCGGAGGGCGAGCAGTACTTC	CAISELAGAEGEQYF
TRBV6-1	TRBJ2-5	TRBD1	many	TGTGCCAGCAGGGACAGGACCCAAGAGACCCAGTACTTC	CASRDRTQETQYF
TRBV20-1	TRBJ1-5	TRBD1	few	TGCAGTGCTAGTAACAGGGGAGTGGAACAGCCCCAGCATTTT	CSASNRGVEQPQHF
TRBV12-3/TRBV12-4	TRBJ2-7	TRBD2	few	TGTGCCAGCAGTCGGGTAGCGGGAAACGAGCAGTACTTC	CASSRVAGNEQYF
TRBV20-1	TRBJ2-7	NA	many	TGCAGTGCGGCCCCCAGGGCCGACTACGAGCAGTACTTC	CSAAPRADYEQYF
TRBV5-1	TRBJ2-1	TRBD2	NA	TGCGCCAGCAGCTTGGCGGGACTAGCGGGAGGGCCGAGCTCCTACAATGAGCAGTTCTTC	CASSLAGLAGGPSSYNEQFF
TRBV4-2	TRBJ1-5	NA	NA	TGTGCCAGCAGCCAAGATCCGGCAAGCAATCAGCCCCAGCATTTT	CASSQDPASNQPQHF
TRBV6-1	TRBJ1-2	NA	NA	TGTGCCAGCAGTGGGACAGTTAAGTCTTATGGCTACACCTTC	CASSGTVKSYGYTF
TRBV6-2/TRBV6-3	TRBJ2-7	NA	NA	TGTGCCAGCAGGGTGTTGATCTCAGTCGAGGCCTCCTTC	CASRVLISVEASF
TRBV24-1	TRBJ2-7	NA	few	TGTGCCACCAGTGACACCCGGGGTGGAAACGAGCAGTACTTC	CATSDTRGGNEQYF
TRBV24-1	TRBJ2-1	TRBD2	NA	TGTGCCACCAGTGACCCGCTAGCGGGGGCCTCCTACAATCAGCAGTTCTTC	CATSDPLAGASYNQQFF
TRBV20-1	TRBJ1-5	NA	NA	TGCAGTGCTAGAGACGGGACAAAGGTAAATTTT	CSARDGTKVNF
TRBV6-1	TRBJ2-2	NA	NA	TGTGCCAGCAGTGAAAGGGGGGGGAGGACCGGGGAGCTGTTTTTT	CASSERGGRTGELFF
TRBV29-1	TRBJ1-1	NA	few	TGCAGCGTTGACAGTCATGGGAACACTGAAGCTTTCTTT	CSVDSHGNTEAFF
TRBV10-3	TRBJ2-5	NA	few	TGTGCCATCAGTGAAGGCAGACGAGAGGAGACCCAGTACTTC	CAISEGRREETQYF
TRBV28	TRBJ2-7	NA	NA	TGTGCCAGCAGCCCCAGGGGAGGAAGATACGAGCAGTACTTC	CASSPRGGRYEQYF
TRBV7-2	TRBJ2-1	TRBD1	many	TGTGCCAGCAGATCGACCGGGACAGGGGGCAATGAGCAGTTCTTC	CASRSTGTGGNEQFF
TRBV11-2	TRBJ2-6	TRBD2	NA	TGTGCCAGCAGCCTTTTCCCGGGACTAGCCCCTGGGGCCAACGTCCTGACTTTC	CASSLFPGLAPGANVLTF
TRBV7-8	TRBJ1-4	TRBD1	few	TGTGCCAGCAGCTTGGGGACAGCCCCTGAAAAACTGTTTTTT	CASSLGTAPEKLFF
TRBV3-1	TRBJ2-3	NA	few	TGTGCCAGCAGCCAGGCTGCGCTTTCGTATTTT	CASSQAALSYF
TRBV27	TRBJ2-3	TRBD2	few	TGTGCCAGCAAAATCATAGCGGGCTATAGCACAGATACGCAGTATTTT	CASKIIAGYSTDTQYF
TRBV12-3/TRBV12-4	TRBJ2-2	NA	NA	TGTGCCAGCAGGACTACTAGCACCGGGGAGCTGTTTTTT	CASRTTSTGELFF
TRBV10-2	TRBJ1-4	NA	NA	TGCGCCAGCAGTGAGGGCAGGGTCACTGAAAAACTGTTTTTT	CASSEGRVTEKLFF
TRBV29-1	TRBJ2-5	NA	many	TGCAGCGTTGAAGACCACCGGGACTTGTACCAAGAGACCCAGTACTTC	CSVEDHRDLYQETQYF
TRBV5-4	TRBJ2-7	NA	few	TGTGCCAGCAGCTTGATGGGAAACCACGAGCAGTACTTC	CASSLMGNHEQYF
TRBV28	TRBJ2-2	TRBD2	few	TGTGCCAGCAGTTTAGGAGCGGGAGCCTGGGTCCCCACCGGGGAGCTGTTTTTT	CASSLGAGAWVPTGELFF
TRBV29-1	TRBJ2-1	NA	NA	TGCAGCGTTGAAAGATTCGGTGAGCAGTTCTTC	CSVERFGEQFF
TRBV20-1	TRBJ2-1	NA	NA	TGCAGTGCTAGAGATTGGCTCCCGGAGCAGTTCTTC	CSARDWLPEQFF
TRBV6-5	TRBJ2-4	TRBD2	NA	TGTGCCAGCGGGAGGGCTATTCAGTACTTC	CASGRAIQYF
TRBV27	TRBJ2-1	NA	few	TGTGCCAGCAGTTTATGGGGGGCCCTGGGCTCCTACAATGAGCAGTTCTTC	CASSLWGALGSYNEQFF